The next 3 T cell receptor beta chains were all read from a single sample in a study of tumor-infiltrating lymphocytes in primary liver carcinoma. Constant-region priming of 500 to 550 ng total RNA yielded TCR beta cDNA. It was through three nested multiplex PCR rounds of slightly modified ARM-PCR that TCR beta libraries arose. Running approximately 10 cycles apiece, the first two PCR rounds relied on TRBV1-TRBV30 forward primers together with a C-beta reverse primer. One entry per CDR3 protein, called by TCRdb with MiXCR from the multiplex PCR reads. This repertoire shows 40,000 to 55,000 distinct CDR3 sequences, less than 85% found once; its top ten account for roughly 29%. Without any cell sorting, about 18-30 mg of bulk tissue yielded co-extracted RNA and DNA. Specimen: liver tumor tissue from sampling region 5. The subset denotes: tumor region T5, tumor centre. These receptors all come from a man in his forties with primary liver carcinoma and hepatitis B virus infection.

Details on this clonotype: At one boundary the junction diverges from the germline segment, which might be a read error. The chain uses TRBV5-4 and TRBJ2-1; the D is unclear. The germline V gene has CDR1 SGHNT and CDR2 YYREEE (reference sequence). This CDR3 is 15 amino acids long. CDR3 loop: CASGSNSAGYSEQFF. The CDR3 region has the DNA TGTGCCAGCGGTTCAAACTCGGCAGGCTACAGTGAGCAGTTCTTC.

As regards this clonotype: A read error may produce the germline difference seen at one junction end. DNA of the CDR3: TGTACCAGCAGTTACCGAGTAGAGTATAGCAATCAGCCCCGGTATTTT. Translation gives CTSSYRVEYSNQPRYF. This chain uses TRBV6-6 with TRBJ1-5; no reliable D call. The length of the CDR3 is 16 residues. Germline loops: CDR1 MNHNY, CDR2 SVGAGI (reference sequence).

The J gene is TRBJ2-2, the V gene TRBV29-1; TRBD1 matches 9 bases. Unmatched junction bases numbered 3, after V lost 7 bases and J lost 6 bases. Germline V gene data show CDR1 as SQVTM and CDR2 as ANQGSEA. CDR3 length equals 12 residues. As DNA, the CDR3 is TGCAGCGGTGGACAGGGGTCCGGGGAGCTGTTTTTT. Residues: CSGGQGSGELFF.